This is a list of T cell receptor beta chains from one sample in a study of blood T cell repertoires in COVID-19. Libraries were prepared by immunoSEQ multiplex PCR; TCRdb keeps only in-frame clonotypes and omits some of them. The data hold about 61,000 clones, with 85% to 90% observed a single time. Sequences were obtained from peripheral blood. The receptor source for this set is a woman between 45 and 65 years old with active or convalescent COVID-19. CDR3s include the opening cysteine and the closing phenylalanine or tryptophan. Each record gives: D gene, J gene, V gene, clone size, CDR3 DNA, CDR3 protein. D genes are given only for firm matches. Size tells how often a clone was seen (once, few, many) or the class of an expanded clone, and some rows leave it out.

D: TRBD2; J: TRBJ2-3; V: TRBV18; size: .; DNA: TGTGCCAGCTCACCACGTAGCGGAGCGGGGGATACGCAGTATTTT; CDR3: CASSPRSGAGDTQYF
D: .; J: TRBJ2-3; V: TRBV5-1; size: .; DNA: TGCGCCAGCAGTTATAGCGGAGTCAGCACAGATACGCAGTATTTT; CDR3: CASSYSGVSTDTQYF
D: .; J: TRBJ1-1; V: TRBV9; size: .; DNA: TGTGCCAGCAGCGTCCCCGGGGGAACTGAAGCTTTCTTT; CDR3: CASSVPGGTEAFF
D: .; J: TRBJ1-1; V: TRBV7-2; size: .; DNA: TGTGCCAGCAGCGCCAGGGTCAGTATGAACACTGAAGCTTTCTTT; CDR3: CASSARVSMNTEAFF
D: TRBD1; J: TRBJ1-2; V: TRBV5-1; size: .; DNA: TGCGCCAGCAGCTTGGGGGACAGGGGAAACGGCTACACCTTC; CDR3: CASSLGDRGNGYTF
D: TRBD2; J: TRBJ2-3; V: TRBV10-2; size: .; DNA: TGCGCCAGCAGTGGTTCTGCGGGAGGTACCCCAGATACGCAGTATTTT; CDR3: CASSGSAGGTPDTQYF
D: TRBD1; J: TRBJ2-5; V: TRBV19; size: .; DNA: TGTGCCAGTAGTAAACAGGGGGCAGTTAACCAAGAGACCCAGTACTTC; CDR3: CASSKQGAVNQETQYF
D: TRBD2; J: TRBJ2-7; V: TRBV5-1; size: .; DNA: TGCGCCAGCAGCTTGGCGAGCGGGAGTGATGAGCAGTACTTC; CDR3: CASSLASGSDEQYF
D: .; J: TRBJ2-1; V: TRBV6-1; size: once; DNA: TGTGCCAGCAGTGAAAAGGTCGCGGGATCCTACAATGAGCAGTTCTTC; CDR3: CASSEKVAGSYNEQFF
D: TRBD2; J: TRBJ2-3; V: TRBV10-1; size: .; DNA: TGCGCCACCCGAGCGGGAGCCACCACAGATACGCAGTATTTT; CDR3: CATRAGATTDTQYF
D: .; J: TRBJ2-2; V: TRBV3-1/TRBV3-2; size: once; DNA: TGTGCCAGCAGTCTTACCGGGATCTCGAACACCGGGGAGCTGTTTTTT; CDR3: CASSLTGISNTGELFF
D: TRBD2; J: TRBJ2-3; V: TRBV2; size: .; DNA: TGTGCCAGCAGGGGAGGGACTAGCGGGAGGAGAAGCACAGATACGCAGTATTTT; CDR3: CASRGGTSGRRSTDTQYF
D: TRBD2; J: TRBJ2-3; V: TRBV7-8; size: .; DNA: TGTGCCAGCAGCTTCGGACTAGCGGGAGCGCCAGATACGCAGTATTTT; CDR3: CASSFGLAGAPDTQYF
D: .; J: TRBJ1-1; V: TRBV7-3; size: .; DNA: TGTGCCAGCAGCTTAACGGCCAGGGAGAACACTGAAGCTTTCTTT; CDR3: CASSLTARENTEAFF
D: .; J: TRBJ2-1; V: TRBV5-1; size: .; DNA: TGCGCCAGCAGCTTGGCGGCCCGCCAGGATGAGCAGTTCTTC; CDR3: CASSLAARQDEQFF
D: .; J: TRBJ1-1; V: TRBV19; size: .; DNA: TGTGCCAGTATGCGAGGGACAACCTCCACGGGCACTGAAGCTTTCTTT; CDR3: CASMRGTTSTGTEAFF
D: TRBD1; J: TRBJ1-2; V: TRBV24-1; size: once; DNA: TGTGCCACCAGTGAAAAAAAAAGGGACAGCCCGCAACCTTCTAACTATGGCTACACCTTC; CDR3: CATSEKKRDSPQPSNYGYTF
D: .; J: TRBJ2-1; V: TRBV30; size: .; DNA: TGTGCCTGGAACGCCGATTTTCCCGGGAGCTCCTACAATGAGCAGTTCTTC; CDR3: CAWNADFPGSSYNEQFF
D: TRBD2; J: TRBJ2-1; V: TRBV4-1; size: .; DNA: TGCGCCAGCAGCCAAGACTGGACTAGCGGGAGCTCCTACAATGAGCAGTTCTTC; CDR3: CASSQDWTSGSSYNEQFF
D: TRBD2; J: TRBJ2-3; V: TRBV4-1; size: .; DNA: TGCGCCAGCAGCCCGGGACTAGCTGGGGGAGATACGCAGTATTTT; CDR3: CASSPGLAGGDTQYF
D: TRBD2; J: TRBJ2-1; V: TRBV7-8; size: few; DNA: TGTGCCAGCAGTTTACCCCGCGGGGGAACCTACAATGAGCAGTTCTTC; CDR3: CASSLPRGGTYNEQFF
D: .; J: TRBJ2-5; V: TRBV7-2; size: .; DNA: TGTGCCAGCAGCTCGGAGGGTTTACAAGAGACCCAGTACTTC; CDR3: CASSSEGLQETQYF
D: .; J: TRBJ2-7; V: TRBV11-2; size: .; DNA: TGTGCCAGCAGCTTAGATCCTAGCTACGAGCAGTACTTC; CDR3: CASSLDPSYEQYF
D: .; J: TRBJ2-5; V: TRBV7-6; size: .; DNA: TGTGCCAGCAGCCCAGACGGTAGCAAGAGTCGGAAGACCCAGTACTTC; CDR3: CASSPDGSKSRKTQYF
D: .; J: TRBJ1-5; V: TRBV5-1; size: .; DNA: TGCGCCAGCAGCTTCAAAGGGGGAGATCAGCCCCAGCATTTT; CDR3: CASSFKGGDQPQHF
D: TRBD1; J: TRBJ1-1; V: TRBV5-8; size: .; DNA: TGTGCCAGCAGCTTGGTGTTCGGGACAGGGGCGAACACTGAAGCTTTCTTT; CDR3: CASSLVFGTGANTEAFF
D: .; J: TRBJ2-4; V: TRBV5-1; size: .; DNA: TGCGCCAGCAGCTTGGGGACAGAAAACATTCAGTACTTC; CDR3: CASSLGTENIQYF
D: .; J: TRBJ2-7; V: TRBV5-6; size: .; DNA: TGTGCCAGCAGCTTGGGCCGAGACGAGCAGTACTTC; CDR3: CASSLGRDEQYF
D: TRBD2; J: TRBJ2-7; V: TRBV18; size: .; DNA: TGTGCCAGCTCACCAGACGGGAGGCCCCTCTGGGAGCAGTACTTC; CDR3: CASSPDGRPLWEQYF
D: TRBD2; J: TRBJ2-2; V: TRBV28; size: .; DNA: TGTGCCAGCACCGGCGGGAGTACGAACACCGGGGAGCTGTTTTTT; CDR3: CASTGGSTNTGELFF
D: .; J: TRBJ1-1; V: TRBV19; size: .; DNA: TGTGCCAGTAGTATAGCACCCCTCGGCACTGAAGCTTTCTTT; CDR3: CASSIAPLGTEAFF
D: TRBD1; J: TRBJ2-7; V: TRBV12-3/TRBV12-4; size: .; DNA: TGTGCCAGCAGAATCGGGACAGAATACGAGCAGTACTTC; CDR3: CASRIGTEYEQYF
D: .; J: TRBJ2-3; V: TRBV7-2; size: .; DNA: TGTGCCAGCAGCTCGGGACTCCATCCCACAGATACGCAGTATTTT; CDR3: CASSSGLHPTDTQYF
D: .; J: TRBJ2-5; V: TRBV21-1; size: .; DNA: TGTGCCAGCAGCAACAGGGGAAGACACACGCCCCAAGAGACCCAGTACTTC; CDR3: CASSNRGRHTPQETQYF
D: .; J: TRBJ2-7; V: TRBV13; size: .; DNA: TGTGCCAGCAGCATAGCCGGGACTCTGTCTTCCGAGCAGTACTTC; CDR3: CASSIAGTLSSEQYF
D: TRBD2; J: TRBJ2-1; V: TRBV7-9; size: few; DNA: TGTGCCAGCAGCTTAGGGGTAGCGGGGGACATCGGTGAGCAGTTCTTC; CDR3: CASSLGVAGDIGEQFF
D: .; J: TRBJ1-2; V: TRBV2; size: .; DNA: TGTGCCAGCAACCCGGAGATATCAACTTATGGCTACACCTTC; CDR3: CASNPEISTYGYTF
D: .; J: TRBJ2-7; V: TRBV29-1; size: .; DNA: TGCAGCGGTCTAACAGGAACCTACGAGCAGTACTTC; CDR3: CSGLTGTYEQYF
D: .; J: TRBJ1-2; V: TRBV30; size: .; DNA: TGTGCCTGGAGTTACGGGGTAGGGTATGGCTACACCTTC; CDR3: CAWSYGVGYGYTF
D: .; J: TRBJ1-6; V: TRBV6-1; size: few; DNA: TGTGCCAGCAGTGACAGGGTTTATAATTCACCCCTCCACTTT; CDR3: CASSDRVYNSPLHF
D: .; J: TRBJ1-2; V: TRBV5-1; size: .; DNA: TGCGCCAGCAGCTTGGTGCCAGGGCCGAACTATGGCTACACCTTC; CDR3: CASSLVPGPNYGYTF
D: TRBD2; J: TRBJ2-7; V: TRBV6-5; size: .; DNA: TGTGCCAGCAGACCCGGGACTAAGGGCGAGCAGTACTTC; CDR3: CASRPGTKGEQYF
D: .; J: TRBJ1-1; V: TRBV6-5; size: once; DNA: TGTGCCAGCAGTTACGACTGGGGGCTGAGGGGAGCTTTCTTT; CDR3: CASSYDWGLRGAFF
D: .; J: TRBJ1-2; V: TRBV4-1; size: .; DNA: TGCGCCAGCAGCCAAGAGGACTCCGCTTATGGCTACACCTTC; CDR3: CASSQEDSAYGYTF
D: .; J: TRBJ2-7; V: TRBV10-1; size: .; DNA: TGCGCCAGCAGTGAGTCGGCGGGGGCCCCCTACGAGCAGTACTTC; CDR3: CASSESAGAPYEQYF
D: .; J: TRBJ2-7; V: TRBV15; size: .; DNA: TGTGCCACCAGCACCGGAAGACAGTCCTACGAGCAGTACTTC; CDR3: CATSTGRQSYEQYF
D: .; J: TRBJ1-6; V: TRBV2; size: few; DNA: TGTGCCAGCAGCGAGGAAGGTCCTCTCGGGTCACCCCTCCACTTT; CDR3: CASSEEGPLGSPLHF
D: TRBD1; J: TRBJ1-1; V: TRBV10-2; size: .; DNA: TGCGCCAGCAGGACAGGGGGTGAAGCTTTCTTT; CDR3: CASRTGGEAFF